These T cell receptor beta chains were read from a single sample in a study of T cell responses to AZD1222 COVID-19 vaccine. Clones were sequenced by immunoSEQ multiplex PCR, and TCRdb holds only the in-frame ones, with some missing. The sample yields tens of thousands of clones, 70% to 90% seen once. The sequencing used peripheral blood, collected 28 days after the second AZD1222 dose. These receptors were obtained from an adult who received the AZD1222 COVID-19 vaccine. Each CDR3 is given without its conserved first and last residue. The order of the fields is V gene, J gene, CDR3 protein.

V gene: TRBV9; J gene: TRBJ1-1; CDR3 protein: ASSVDNLMNTEAF
V gene: TRBV19; J gene: TRBJ2-1; CDR3 protein: ASSMLDEQF
V gene: TRBV19; J gene: TRBJ1-5; CDR3 protein: ASSILGHSEQPQH
V gene: TRBV11-2; J gene: TRBJ2-2; CDR3 protein: ASSFLRGNTGELF
V gene: TRBV7-8; J gene: TRBJ2-3; CDR3 protein: ASSTGRGHAGVDTQY
V gene: TRBV30; J gene: TRBJ1-2; CDR3 protein: AHKEGSYGYT
V gene: TRBV9; J gene: TRBJ2-2; CDR3 protein: ASSVEGAGELF
V gene: TRBV7-9; J gene: TRBJ1-1; CDR3 protein: ASSSGHLKNTEAF
V gene: TRBV5-4; J gene: TRBJ2-3; CDR3 protein: ASSRGGPGTGDTQY
V gene: TRBV9; J gene: TRBJ1-1; CDR3 protein: ASSGGPGALMNTEAF
V gene: TRBV25-1; J gene: TRBJ1-1; CDR3 protein: ASSVLTGGGTYTEAF
V gene: TRBV18; J gene: TRBJ1-4; CDR3 protein: ASSPGGNNEKLF
V gene: TRBV28; J gene: TRBJ1-2; CDR3 protein: ASSLGTGYGYT
V gene: TRBV7-9; J gene: TRBJ2-1; CDR3 protein: ASSLGGASYNEQF
V gene: TRBV30; J gene: TRBJ1-4; CDR3 protein: AWSVGQANEKLF
V gene: TRBV21-1; J gene: TRBJ1-6; CDR3 protein: ASSKGFLGDSDSPLH
V gene: TRBV11-2; J gene: TRBJ2-7; CDR3 protein: ASSLGQDYEQY
V gene: TRBV25-1; J gene: TRBJ2-7; CDR3 protein: ASRDLQGFDEQY
V gene: TRBV18; J gene: TRBJ2-1; CDR3 protein: ASSPQGQGNEQF
V gene: TRBV9; J gene: TRBJ2-3; CDR3 protein: ASSVQLAGGRDTQY
V gene: TRBV28; J gene: TRBJ1-2; CDR3 protein: ASSFEGRAGSYT
V gene: TRBV28; J gene: TRBJ2-7; CDR3 protein: ASSLLTNSYEQY
V gene: TRBV27; J gene: TRBJ2-1; CDR3 protein: ASSLLNEQF
V gene: TRBV14; J gene: TRBJ2-5; CDR3 protein: ASSQVTGARGTQY
V gene: TRBV12-2; J gene: TRBJ1-1; CDR3 protein: ASHYRQGGTEAF
V gene: TRBV3-1/TRBV3-2; J gene: TRBJ1-6; CDR3 protein: ASSRTDYNSPLH
V gene: TRBV24-1; J gene: TRBJ2-7; CDR3 protein: ATSENDYEQY
V gene: TRBV15; J gene: TRBJ1-5; CDR3 protein: ATSRGQGRDQPQH
V gene: TRBV12-3/TRBV12-4; J gene: TRBJ1-5; CDR3 protein: ASSQSSAQH
V gene: TRBV24-1; J gene: TRBJ2-3; CDR3 protein: ATSDPSEQGWADTQY
V gene: TRBV5-1; J gene: TRBJ1-5; CDR3 protein: ASSYYSNQPQH
V gene: TRBV10-3; J gene: TRBJ2-2; CDR3 protein: AKGSGELF
V gene: TRBV12-3/TRBV12-4; J gene: TRBJ1-2; CDR3 protein: ASSENNYGYT
V gene: TRBV6-4; J gene: TRBJ1-2; CDR3 protein: ASSDTDMNSYYGYT
V gene: TRBV7-8; J gene: TRBJ1-1; CDR3 protein: ASSQNGMNTEAF
V gene: TRBV9; J gene: TRBJ1-2; CDR3 protein: ASSDRSGTAPYGYT
V gene: TRBV7-2; J gene: TRBJ1-1; CDR3 protein: ASSYRVGTEAF
V gene: TRBV3-1/TRBV3-2; J gene: TRBJ1-5; CDR3 protein: ASSQGTDQPQH
V gene: TRBV5-1; J gene: TRBJ2-3; CDR3 protein: ASSRLDRDTQY
V gene: TRBV6-5; J gene: TRBJ2-1; CDR3 protein: ASSRERGAYNEQF
V gene: TRBV5-1; J gene: TRBJ2-2; CDR3 protein: ASSLRGRNTGELF
V gene: TRBV2; J gene: TRBJ1-2; CDR3 protein: ASSEGVLANYGYT
V gene: TRBV24-1; J gene: TRBJ1-4; CDR3 protein: ATSDAGTGDEKLF
V gene: TRBV7-9; J gene: TRBJ2-3; CDR3 protein: ASSRPGQGQDAQY
V gene: TRBV29-1; J gene: TRBJ2-7; CDR3 protein: SVDSGSLSEQY
V gene: TRBV5-1; J gene: TRBJ2-5; CDR3 protein: ASSSGGTGGETQY
V gene: TRBV19; J gene: TRBJ1-6; CDR3 protein: ASGQGYNSPLH
V gene: TRBV10-2; J gene: TRBJ1-1; CDR3 protein: ASSDPALGGGTEAF
V gene: TRBV10-3; J gene: TRBJ2-1; CDR3 protein: AISESGQPYNEQF
V gene: TRBV7-2; J gene: TRBJ2-5; CDR3 protein: ASSSGISGETQY
V gene: TRBV28; J gene: TRBJ1-1; CDR3 protein: ASSSTDGKIGAF
V gene: TRBV15; J gene: TRBJ1-4; CDR3 protein: ATSIQVATNEKLF
V gene: TRBV7-6; J gene: TRBJ2-1; CDR3 protein: ASSFGTGIPDEQF
V gene: TRBV4-1; J gene: TRBJ2-7; CDR3 protein: ASSQPGQGYEQY